The 9 T cell receptor beta chains listed next were all sequenced from one sample in a study of blood T cell repertoires in COVID-19. The repertoire was sequenced with immunoSEQ multiplex PCR; TCRdb's copy has only in-frame clones and lacks some. Of tens of thousands of clones listed, about nine tenths are singletons. Source material: peripheral blood. The receptors were sampled from a man aged 45-65 years with active or convalescent COVID-19.

The chain employs TRBV18 and TRBJ2-7; 13 nucleotides match TRBD2. V lost 3 bases, J lost 5 bases, and 4 bases stayed unmatched. Germline lookup yields CDR1 KGHSH and CDR2 LQKENI. CDR3 length equals 15 residues. The DNA of the CDR3 is TGTGCCAGCTCACCCTCCGGGACTAGCGGGGACGAGCAGTACTTC. Translated, it gives CASSPSGTSGDEQYF.

This CDR3 reads CAWTPTGSADTQYF. Here the CDR3 DNA reads TGTGCCTGGACCCCCACGGGGAGCGCAGATACGCAGTATTTT. The genes are TRBV30 and TRBJ2-3, with D perhaps matching TRBD2 (5 bases). The V end was cut by 4 bases, the J end by 4 bases, with 15 bases between. This CDR3 comprises 14 residues. CDR1 and CDR2 (germline): GTSNPN, SVGIG (reference sequence).

The chain recombines TRBV4-3 with TRBJ2-5; D not resolved. Germline assignment: CDR1 LGHNA and CDR2 YSLEER. This CDR3 has 15 amino acids. With 0 bases removed from V and 5 bases from J, the gap between germline ends came to 13 bases. The CDR3, as DNA: TGCGCCAGCAGCCAAGATTCGACCGGGTTGGAGACCCAGTACTTC. This sequence encodes CASSQDSTGLETQYF.

This clone has just one count. The genes are TRBV2 and TRBJ2-5; 10 bases agree with TRBD1. This CDR3 region has 17 residues. Germline trimming cut 6 bases from V and 4 bases from J; bases unmatched to any gene: 14. CDR1 is SNHLY, CDR2 FYNNEI, per germline. The CDR3 region is CASRGPEPGQGRETQYF. CDR3 nucleotide sequence: TGTGCCAGCAGAGGACCGGAACCGGGACAGGGGAGAGAGACCCAGTACTTC.

This chain uses TRBV15 with TRBJ2-2; no clear D. Trimming pared 1 base from V and 6 bases from J, leaving 9 bases between. The germline gives CDR1 LNHNV, CDR2 YYDKDF (reference sequence). The CDR3 consists of 14 residues. Here the CDR3 DNA reads TGTGCCACCAGCAGAGGGCATTTTCCCGGGGAGCTGTTTTTT. This encodes CATSRGHFPGELFF. Full variable domain (outside the CDR3, taken from reference TRBV15 and TRBJ2-2): DAMVIQNPRYQVTQFGKPVTLSCSQTLNHNVMYWYQQKSSQAPKLLFHYYDKDFNNEADTPDNFQSRRPNTSFCFLDIRSPGLGDTAMYLCATSRGHFPGELFFGEGSRLTVL.

The V gene is TRBV5-6, the J gene TRBJ2-7; D ambiguous. Trimming took off 2 bases at V and 4 bases at J, with 4 bases between the two ends. Germline V gives CDR1 SGHDT, CDR2 YYEEEE. The CDR3 contains 11 residues. The CDR3 DNA reads as TGTGCCAGCAGCTTTCAGTACGAGCAGTACTTC. As protein: CASSFQYEQYF.

The sample holds one count of this clone. The J gene is TRBJ1-2, the V gene TRBV6-2 or TRBV6-3, with D unresolved. This CDR3 is built from 14 residues. V lost 0 bases and J lost 6, with 11 bases in between. Germline CDR1 is MNHEY and CDR2 is SVGEGT. The DNA for the CDR3 is TGTGCCAGCAGTTACTCACCGCCCGGGGATGGCTACACCTTC. Residues: CASSYSPPGDGYTF.

The chain employs TRBV6-6 and TRBJ1-5; D perhaps matches TRBD1 (5 bases). Germline V gives CDR1 MNHNY, CDR2 SVGAGI (reference sequence). The V and J ends lost 5 bases and 1 base respectively, with 9 bases between them. This CDR3 contains 14 residues. This CDR3 reads CASSPQASNQPQHF. CDR3 coding DNA: TGTGCCAGCAGTCCACAGGCCAGCAATCAGCCCCAGCATTTT.

The rearrangement links TRBV18 to TRBJ1-1; TRBD1 matches 9 bases. V lost 5 bases to trimming and J lost 7 bases; unmatched junction nucleotides: 11. The CDR3 is made up of 15 amino acids. CDR1 KGHSH and CDR2 LQKENI come from the germline V gene. The DNA for the CDR3 is TGTGCCAGCTCAGTTACCGGGACAGGGCCCTTTGAAGCTTTCTTT. The encoded protein is CASSVTGTGPFEAFF.